This is a list of T cell receptor beta chains from one sample in a study of T cells in Graves' hyperthyroidism and ophthalmopathy. MiXCR, applied by TCRdb to the multiplex PCR reads, yields one record per CDR3 protein. The data contain approximately 700,000 distinct CDR3 sequences, 45% of them singletons. Source material: peripheral blood or thyroid tissue (not recorded which). All receptors come from an adult man with Graves' disease, either hyperthyroidism or ophthalmopathy (not recorded which). CDR3s include the opening cysteine and the closing phenylalanine or tryptophan. D genes are given only for firm matches. Clone size is shown for a subset of rows, as once, few, many or a class of expanded clone.

V gene	D gene	clone size	J gene	CDR3 DNA	CDR3 protein
TRBV27	TRBD1	-	TRBJ2-7	TGTGCCAGCAGTCGCGGGGACAGGGTATCCTACGAGCAGTACTTC	CASSRGDRVSYEQYF
TRBV29-1	TRBD1	many	TRBJ1-1	TGCAGCGTCATGACAGGGGGCTATGGCACTGAAGCTTTCTTT	CSVMTGGYGTEAFF
TRBV20-1	-	-	TRBJ1-5	TGCAGTGCTAGTGCCAGGACGAGCAATCAGCCCCAGCATTTT	CSASARTSNQPQHF
TRBV5-8	-	-	TRBJ2-7	TGTGCCATGTCGCATGTGGACAGCTACGAGCAGTACTTC	CAMSHVDSYEQYF
TRBV7-2	-	few	TRBJ1-1	TGTGCCAGCAGCTTGGACGACAGATTGAACACTGAAGCTTTCTTT	CASSLDDRLNTEAFF
TRBV20-1	-	many	TRBJ2-5	TGCAGTGGGGTACATGGGGAGACCCAGTACTTC	CSGVHGETQYF
TRBV11-2	-	-	TRBJ1-5	TGTGCCAGCAGCCGCGAGGTATATAGCAATCAGCCCCAGCATTTT	CASSREVYSNQPQHF
TRBV6-1	-	few	TRBJ1-6	TGTGCCAGCAGTTACCGGGGAAGCTCCTATAATTCACCCCTCCACTTT	CASSYRGSSYNSPLHF
TRBV7-9	-	few	TRBJ2-2	TGTGCCAGCAGCATAGGACACGCCGGGGAGCTGTTTTTT	CASSIGHAGELFF
TRBV10-3	-	many	TRBJ2-5	TGTGCCATCAGTGACCAGGGGCCATTGGAGGAGACCCAGTACTTC	CAISDQGPLEETQYF
TRBV7-8	-	-	TRBJ2-7	TGTGCCAGCAGCTCCGTTGGCCGGGAGGAGCAGTACTTC	CASSSVGREEQYF
TRBV29-1	TRBD1	-	TRBJ2-6	TGCAGCGTTGGCGTACAGGGGAGCTCTGGGGCCAACGTCCTGACTTTC	CSVGVQGSSGANVLTF
TRBV10-3	TRBD1	-	TRBJ1-4	TGTGCCATCAGTTCACATAGGGACAGTAATGAAAAACTGTTTTTT	CAISSHRDSNEKLFF
TRBV29-1	TRBD1	many	TRBJ1-2	TGCAGCGTACGGACAGGGGGCTCTGGTGGCTACACCTTC	CSVRTGGSGGYTF
TRBV5-1	TRBD1	many	TRBJ1-6	TGCGCCAGCAGCTTGGCAGGGGGCAAGTTTTCACCCCTCCACTTT	CASSLAGGKFSPLHF
TRBV2	-	-	TRBJ1-4	TGTGCCAGCAGTTACAGGGCAGGGGAAAAACTGTTTTTT	CASSYRAGEKLFF
TRBV11-3	TRBD1	-	TRBJ2-5	TGTGCCAGCAGCGCGGACAGGGCAGAGACCCAGTACTTC	CASSADRAETQYF
TRBV6-4	-	-	TRBJ2-2	TGTGCCAGCCTCCAAGGCGCCGGGGAGCTGTTTTTT	CASLQGAGELFF
TRBV5-1	TRBD2	-	TRBJ2-5	TGCGCCAGCAGCTTAAAAGCGGGAGTGGGAGAGACCCAGTACTTC	CASSLKAGVGETQYF
TRBV6-6	-	many	TRBJ1-1	TGTGCCAGCAGTTACGGGGCCAACGAGGATGCTTTCTTT	CASSYGANEDAFF
TRBV7-9	TRBD1	-	TRBJ1-6	TGTGCCAGCAGCATGAGACAGGGCGGTTCACCCCTCCACTTT	CASSMRQGGSPLHF
TRBV7-9	TRBD1	many	TRBJ2-5	TGTGCCAGCAGCGCAGGACAGGCTACACCTCAAGAGACCCAGTACTTC	CASSAGQATPQETQYF
TRBV6-6	TRBD1	few	TRBJ1-2	TGTGCCAGCACCATCCGGGACAGTTATGGCTACACCTTC	CASTIRDSYGYTF
TRBV6-5	-	-	TRBJ2-7	TGTGCCATCAGTTACGGGGGTGGATACGAGCAGTACTTC	CAISYGGGYEQYF
TRBV7-3	-	-	TRBJ2-7	TGTGCCAGCAGCCAAGTCCACAGCGCCTACGAGCAGTACTTC	CASSQVHSAYEQYF
TRBV2	TRBD1	many	TRBJ1-5	TGTGCCAGTACACTGGGACAGGACTATAGCAATCAGCCCCAGCATTTT	CASTLGQDYSNQPQHF
TRBV2	-	-	TRBJ2-7	TGTGCCAGCAGCTTGGGGCCTAGGACCTCCAGCTCCTACGAGCAGTACTTC	CASSLGPRTSSSYEQYF
TRBV12-3/TRBV12-4	TRBD1	few	TRBJ2-6	TGTGCCAGCATTCCGGGACAGGGAATCTCTGGGGCCAACGTCCTGACTTTC	CASIPGQGISGANVLTF
TRBV7-9	-	few	TRBJ2-2	TGTGCCAGCAGCTTGGCGGCACCCTCCTACACCGGGGAGCTGTTTTTT	CASSLAAPSYTGELFF
TRBV7-6	-	-	TRBJ2-3	TGTGCCAGCAGCTGGCCCAACACCTCGCTTGACCATAGCACAGATACGCAGTATTTT	CASSWPNTSLDHSTDTQYF
TRBV2	TRBD1	-	TRBJ1-4	TGTGCCAGCAGTGATGCAGGGGGCTTTGCGACTAACGAAAAACTGTTTTTT	CASSDAGGFATNEKLFF
TRBV20-1	TRBD2	many	TRBJ2-5	TGCAGTGCTAGGACGGGACTAGCGGTACAAGAGACCCAGTACTTC	CSARTGLAVQETQYF
TRBV29-1	TRBD1	-	TRBJ1-2	TGCAGCGTCGGGACAGGGGTAGCTAACTATGGCTACACCTTC	CSVGTGVANYGYTF
TRBV20-1	-	-	TRBJ1-1	TGCAGTGTTAGAGATGTAGGGCAGGTAGACACTGAAGCTTTCTTT	CSVRDVGQVDTEAFF
TRBV29-1	-	many	TRBJ1-5	TGCAGCGTCGGACAGAATCAGCCCCAGCATTTT	CSVGQNQPQHF
TRBV19	-	-	TRBJ2-7	TGTGCCAGTAGTACGAAAGCCGGGACGCAGCAGTACTTC	CASSTKAGTQQYF
TRBV29-1	-	-	TRBJ1-3	TGCAGCGTTACGGGCCCCCGGGGCAGCCGCTCTGGAAACACCATATATTTT	CSVTGPRGSRSGNTIYF
TRBV7-8	-	once	TRBJ2-2	TGTGCCAGCAGGTCCCCAGGGAACACCGGGGAGCTGTTTTTT	CASRSPGNTGELFF
TRBV10-3	-	many	TRBJ2-7	TGTGCCATCAGTGAGTCTTCTGACTACGAGCAGTACTTC	CAISESSDYEQYF
TRBV29-1	-	many	TRBJ1-1	TGCAGCGTTGGGACGGGGACTGAAGCTTTCTTT	CSVGTGTEAFF
TRBV10-2	-	medium-sized	TRBJ1-6	TGCGTCAGCTCAGAGGGACTACATTCACCCCTCCACTTT	CVSSEGLHSPLHF
TRBV7-3	-	few	TRBJ2-2	TGTGCCAGCAGCCTAAAGCTGGGTCACGGGGAGCTGTTTTTT	CASSLKLGHGELFF
TRBV20-1	TRBD1	many	TRBJ2-7	TGCAGTGCTAGAGAGGGACAGGGGTCCCACGAGCAGTACTTC	CSAREGQGSHEQYF
TRBV9	-	few	TRBJ2-5	TGTGCCAGCAGCTCCCGCGGCTTGAAAGAGACCCAGTACTTC	CASSSRGLKETQYF
TRBV20-1	-	few	TRBJ2-7	TGCAGTGCTAGAGATTTTCGGGCCACCTACGAGCAGTACTTC	CSARDFRATYEQYF
TRBV7-9	TRBD1	-	TRBJ1-4	TGTGCCAGCACAGGGGCGAGAGCCGGGACAGACAATGAAAAACTGTTTTTT	CASTGARAGTDNEKLFF
TRBV6-5	-	few	TRBJ1-5	TGTGCCAGCAGTTCCAACAATCAGCCCCAGCATTTT	CASSSNNQPQHF
TRBV9	TRBD1	-	TRBJ2-2	TGTGCCAGCAGCGTAGATGCGACAGGGGGCTACGGGGAGCTGTTTTTT	CASSVDATGGYGELFF
TRBV7-2	-	-	TRBJ2-7	-	CASSFYICSAISPGHSSYEQYF
TRBV2	-	-	TRBJ1-2	TGTGCCGGCGAGGGCCGGGACTATGGCTACACCTTC	CAGEGRDYGYTF
TRBV20-1	-	-	TRBJ1-1	TGCAGTGCCAGAGACCCGACAGTGAACACTGAAGCTTTCTTT	CSARDPTVNTEAFF
TRBV15	TRBD1	-	TRBJ1-4	TGTGCCACCAGCAGACCGGGGACAGGGGTTCACGAAAAACTGTTTTTT	CATSRPGTGVHEKLFF
TRBV20-1	TRBD2	-	TRBJ2-5	TGCAGTGCTAGTCGGCCAGCGGGAAACCAAGAGACCCAGTACTTC	CSASRPAGNQETQYF